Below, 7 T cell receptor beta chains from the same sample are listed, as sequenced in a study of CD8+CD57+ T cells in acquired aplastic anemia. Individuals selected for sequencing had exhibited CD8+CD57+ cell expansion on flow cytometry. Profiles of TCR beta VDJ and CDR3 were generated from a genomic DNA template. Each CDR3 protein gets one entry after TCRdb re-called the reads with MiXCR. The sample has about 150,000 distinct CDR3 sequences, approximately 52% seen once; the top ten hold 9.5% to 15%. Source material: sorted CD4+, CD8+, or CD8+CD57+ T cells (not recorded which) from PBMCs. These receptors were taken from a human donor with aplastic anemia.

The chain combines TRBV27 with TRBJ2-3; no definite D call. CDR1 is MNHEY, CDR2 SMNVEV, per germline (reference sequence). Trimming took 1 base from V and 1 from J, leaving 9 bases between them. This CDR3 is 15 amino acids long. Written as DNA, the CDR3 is TGTGCCAGCAGTTTATTGGGTAGGGGCACAGATACGCAGTATTTT. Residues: CASSLLGRGTDTQYF.

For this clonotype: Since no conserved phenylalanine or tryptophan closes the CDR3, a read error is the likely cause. The CDR3 bases are TGTGCCCACAGGGGGGGTGAAAATTCACCCCTCCACCTT. Protein sequence: CAHRGGENSPLHL. The chain is built from TRBV10-3 and TRBJ1-6; 8 bases align to TRBD1. Losses at the gene ends were 11 bases for V and 7 bases for J; bases not matched to a gene: 7. The CDR3 is 13 amino acids. CDR1 is ENHRY and CDR2 is SYGVKD in the germline V gene.

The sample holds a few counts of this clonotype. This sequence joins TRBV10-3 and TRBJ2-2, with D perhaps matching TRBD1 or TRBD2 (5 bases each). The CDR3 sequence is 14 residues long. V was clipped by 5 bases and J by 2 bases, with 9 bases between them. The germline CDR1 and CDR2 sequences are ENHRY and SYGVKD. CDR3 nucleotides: TGTGCCATCAGTCGGGACGGTAACACCGGGGAGCTGTTTTTT. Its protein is CAISRDGNTGELFF.

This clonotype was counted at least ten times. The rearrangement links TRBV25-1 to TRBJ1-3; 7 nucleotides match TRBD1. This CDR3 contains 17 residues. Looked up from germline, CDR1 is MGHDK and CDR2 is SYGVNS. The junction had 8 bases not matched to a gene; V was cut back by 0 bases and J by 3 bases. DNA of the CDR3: TGTGCCAGCAGTGAATATCTCCTCCGGGACAGTGGAAACACCATATATTTT. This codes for CASSEYLLRDSGNTIYF.

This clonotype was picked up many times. CDR3 loop: CASSLDRRDTEAFF. The DNA of the CDR3 is TGTGCCAGCAGCTTGGACAGGAGGGACACTGAAGCTTTCTTT. This chain connects TRBV5-5 to TRBJ1-1; perhaps TRBD1 as D (5 bases). With 0 bases removed from V and 3 bases from J, the gap between germline ends came to 9 bases. The CDR3 covers 14 residues. CDR1 SGHKS and CDR2 YYEKEE come from the germline V gene (reference sequence).

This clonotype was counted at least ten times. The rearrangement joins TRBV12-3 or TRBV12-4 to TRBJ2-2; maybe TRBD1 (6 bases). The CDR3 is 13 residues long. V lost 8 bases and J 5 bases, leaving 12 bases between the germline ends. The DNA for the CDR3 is TGTGCCAGCCTTAGGACAGATACCGGGGAGCTGTTTTTT. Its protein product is CASLRTDTGELFF.

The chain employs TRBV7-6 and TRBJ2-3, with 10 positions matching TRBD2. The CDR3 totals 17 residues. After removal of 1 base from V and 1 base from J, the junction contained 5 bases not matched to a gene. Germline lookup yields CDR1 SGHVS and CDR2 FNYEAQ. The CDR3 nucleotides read TGTGCCAGCAGCTTAGATAGCGGGGGGCTCGGCACAGATACGCAGTATTTT. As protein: CASSLDSGGLGTDTQYF.